The clone carrying this T cell receptor beta chain was picked up one time. The germline gives CDR1 MNHEY, CDR2 SVGAGI. V gave up 7 bases and J gave up 5 bases, with 14 bases separating them. The CDR3 length is 14 residues. The data derive from a study of blood T cell repertoires in COVID-19. About the study: The origin of the acute and convalescent COVID-19 samples was the United States, Italy and Spain. In each case, the material was cDNA or gDNA derived from T cells, B-cell-depleted T cells, or PBMCs.

As originally analysed: Nucleated cell counts were estimated from reference gene primer amplification. TCRdb's table, derived via immunoSEQ multiplex PCR, lists solely in-frame clones and lacks some. V, J and clone size derive from that table, while D and trimming were established from the DNA sequence. The sample carries some 95,000 clones, roughly 85% recorded once. The chain couples TRBV6-5 to TRBJ1-4, with D maybe TRBD1 (6 bases). The TCR comes from an older man with acute or convalescent COVID-19. Source material: peripheral blood. CDR3: CASKIQGLNEKLFF. The CDR3 DNA is TGTGCCAGCAAAATACAGGGTCTAAATGAAAAACTGTTTTTT.